This record looks at one TCR beta chain sequence and its context. Its antigen remains unknown. These data are taken from a study of blood T cells in healthy people across ages. The study, taken as a whole, reports: Not knowing donor CMV status may have confounded expanded clonotype changes.

CDR1 is MGHDK, CDR2 SYGVNS, per germline. This CDR3 is built from 11 residues. The use of a sample-barcoded 5' primer and a J-beta primer mix characterized a second PCR of about 6 to 11 cycles. TCRdb independently ran MiXCR on the 5' RACE reads; one entry per CDR3 protein. Of 1.5 million to 1.8 million distinct CDR3 sequences listed, approximately 43% are singletons. Per-sample PBMC isolation yielded at least 6.5 million cells. The sequencing input was blood. This rearrangement joins TRBV25-1 to TRBJ2-1; D is unclear. With the DNA end fitting TRBJ2-7 better, the J assignment may be wrong. The origin of this receptor is a woman under 30 in good health. The chain's CDR3 is CASVSWDEQYF. As DNA, the CDR3 is TGTGCCTCCGTTTCCTGGGATGAGCAGTACTTC.